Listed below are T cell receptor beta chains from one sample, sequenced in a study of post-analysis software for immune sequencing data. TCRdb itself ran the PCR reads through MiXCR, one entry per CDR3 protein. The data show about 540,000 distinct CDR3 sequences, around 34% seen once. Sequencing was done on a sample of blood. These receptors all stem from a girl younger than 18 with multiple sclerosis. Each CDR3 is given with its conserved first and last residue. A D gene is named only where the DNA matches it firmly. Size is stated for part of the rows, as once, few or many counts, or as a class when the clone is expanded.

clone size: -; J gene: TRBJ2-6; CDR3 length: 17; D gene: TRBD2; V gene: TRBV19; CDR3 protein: CASSRVAGSSGANVLTF; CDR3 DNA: TGTGCCAGTAGTAGGGTAGCGGGGAGCTCTGGGGCCAACGTCCTGACTTTC
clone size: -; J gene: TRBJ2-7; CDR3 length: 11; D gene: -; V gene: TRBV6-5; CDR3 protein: CASSAGWEQYF; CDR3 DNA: TGTGCCAGCAGTGCCGGGTGGGAGCAGTACTTC
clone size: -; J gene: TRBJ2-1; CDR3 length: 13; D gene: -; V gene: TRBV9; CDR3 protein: CASSTDGELEQFF; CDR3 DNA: TGTGCCAGCAGCACGGACGGGGAGTTAGAGCAGTTCTTC
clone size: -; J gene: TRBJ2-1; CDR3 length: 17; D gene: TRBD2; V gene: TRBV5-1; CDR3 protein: CASSPLSGGAGYNEQFF; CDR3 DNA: TGCGCCAGCTCACCCCTGAGCGGGGGGGCGGGGTACAATGAGCAGTTCTTC
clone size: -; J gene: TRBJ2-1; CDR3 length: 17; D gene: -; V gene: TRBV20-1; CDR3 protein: CSATNPNTGRVPNEQFF; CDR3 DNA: TGCAGTGCTACCAACCCGAACACTGGGAGAGTCCCCAATGAGCAGTTCTTC
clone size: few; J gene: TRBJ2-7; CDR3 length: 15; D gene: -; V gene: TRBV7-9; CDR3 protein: CASSLAPGAAYEQYF; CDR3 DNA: TGTGCCAGCAGCTTAGCACCCGGGGCGGCCTACGAGCAGTACTTC
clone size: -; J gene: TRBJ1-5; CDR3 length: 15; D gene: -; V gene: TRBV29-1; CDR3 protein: CSVSEGGGSNQPQHF; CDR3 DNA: TGCAGCGTCTCAGAGGGGGGGGGTAGCAATCAGCCCCAGCATTTT
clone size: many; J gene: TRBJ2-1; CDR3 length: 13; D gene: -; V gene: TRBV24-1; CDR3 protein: CATSDPGNNEQFF; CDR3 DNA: TGTGCCACCAGTGACCCAGGCAACAATGAGCAGTTCTTC
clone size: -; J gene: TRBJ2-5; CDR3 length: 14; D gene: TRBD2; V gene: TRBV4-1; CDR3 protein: CASSQERAGRAQYF; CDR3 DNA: TGCGCCAGCAGCCAAGAGAGGGCAGGGAGGGCCCAGTACTTC
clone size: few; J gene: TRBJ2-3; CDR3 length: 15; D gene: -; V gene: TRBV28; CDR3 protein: CASSLIQGGGDTQYF; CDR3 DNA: TGTGCCAGCAGTTTAATACAGGGTGGGGGAGATACGCAGTATTTT
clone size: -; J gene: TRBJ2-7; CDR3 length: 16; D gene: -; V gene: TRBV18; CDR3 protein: CASSPPDSLGDYEQYF; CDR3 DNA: TGTGCCAGCTCACCTCCCGACAGCTTAGGGGACTACGAGCAGTACTTC
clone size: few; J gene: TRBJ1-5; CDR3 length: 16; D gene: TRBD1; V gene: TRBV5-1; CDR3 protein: CASSSEPGTGNQPQHF; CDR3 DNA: TGCGCCAGCAGCTCGGAACCCGGGACAGGCAATCAGCCCCAGCATTTT